The 28 T cell receptor beta chains given below trace back to one sample, sequenced in a study of a mutant IDH1 vaccine in newly diagnosed glioma. Clones were sequenced by immunoSEQ multiplex PCR, and TCRdb holds only the in-frame ones, with some missing. This sample has over 55,000 clones; approximately 80% occur once, and the top ten carry 3% to 4%. Their cognate antigens are unknown. The time point here: week 11, during vaccination. Every vaccine dose comprised 300 ug of mutant IDH1 20-mer peptide plus topical imiquimod. The input for sequencing was PBMCs, taken from a glioma patient whose treatment included an IDH1 peptide vaccine. These receptors were taken from a young man with glioma.

The chain employs TRBV5-4 and TRBJ2-1; 11 nucleotides agree with TRBD2. This CDR3 has 16 amino acids. V lost 9 bases to trimming and J lost 4 bases; unmatched junction nucleotides: 12. Germline CDR1 and CDR2: SGHNT and YYREEE (reference sequence). CDR3: CATYRFGLAGYNEQFF. Written as DNA, the CDR3 is TGTGCCACTTACCGTTTTGGACTAGCGGGTTACAATGAGCAGTTCTTC.

This chain joins TRBV19 and TRBJ2-7; 8 nucleotides line up with TRBD2. The CDR3 sequence is 14 residues long. Germline trimming cut 5 bases from V and 2 bases from J; bases unmatched to any gene: 5. Germline V gene sequence: CDR1 LNHDA, CDR2 SQIVND (reference sequence). The CDR3 DNA sequence: TGTGCCAGTAGTTCGGGGGGGTTTACCTACGAGCAGTACTTC. Residues: CASSSGGFTYEQYF.

This clone showed up just a few times. The chain combines TRBV27 with TRBJ2-2; tentative D call: TRBD1 (7 bases). V lost 10 bases and J lost 6, with 12 bases in between. The CDR3 sequence is 12 residues long. Germline CDR1 MNHEY, CDR2 SMNVEV (reference sequence). The CDR3 loop reads CATQGGPGELFF. For the CDR3, the DNA is TGTGCCACCCAGGGGGGCCCCGGGGAGCTGTTTTTT.

The DNA of the CDR3 is TGTGCCAGCAGTTTATCCCGACAGGGGGGGAATCAGCCCCAGCATTTT. Its protein is CASSLSRQGGNQPQHF. V is TRBV27 and J is TRBJ1-5, with 9 positions matching TRBD1. Germline V gene data show CDR1 as MNHEY and CDR2 as SMNVEV (reference sequence). Trimming at V came to 0 bases and at J to 4 bases, leaving 4 bases not matched to a gene. The CDR3 has 16 amino acids.

The chain recombines TRBV9 with TRBJ1-2, with D possibly TRBD1 on 6 matching bases. The CDR3 is 16 amino acids. Germline CDR1 and CDR2: SGDLS and YYNGEE. V lost 4 bases and J lost 3, with 19 bases in between. In DNA, the CDR3 is TGTGCCAGCAGCCCCCTCCCAACAGGGTTGGACTATGGCTACACCTTC. Translating it yields CASSPLPTGLDYGYTF.

In DNA, the CDR3 is TGCAGCGTTTTTGGTGCGATGAACACTGAAGCTTTCTTT. Its translation is CSVFGAMNTEAFF. This rearrangement joins TRBV29-1 to TRBJ1-1; the D is unclear. This CDR3 is 13 amino acids long. V was clipped by 5 bases and J by 0 bases, with 10 bases between them. Germline CDR1 is SQVTM and CDR2 is ANQGSEA.

The genes are TRBV4-3 and TRBJ2-7; D gene ambiguous. The CDR3 has 13 residues. Trimming removed 0 bases from V and 5 bases from J, with 8 bases in between. Germline V gene sequence: CDR1 LGHNA, CDR2 YSLEER. Written as DNA, the CDR3 is TGCGCCAGCAGCCAAGACGGGCGCAACGAGCAGTACTTC. This sequence encodes CASSQDGRNEQYF.

The chain recombines TRBV9 with TRBJ1-1; no firm D call. Between the trimmed V and J ends, which lost 2 bases and 3 bases, there was a span of 11 bases. The germline gives CDR1 SGDLS, CDR2 YYNGEE. This CDR3 region has 14 residues. CDR3 in amino acids: CASSVLTQDTEAFF. In DNA, the CDR3 is TGTGCCAGCAGCGTTTTGACGCAAGACACTGAAGCTTTCTTT.

The chain carries TRBV27 and TRBJ1-3; no clear D gene. Per the germline V gene, CDR1 is MNHEY and CDR2 is SMNVEV (reference sequence). V shed 6 bases and J shed 0 bases, with 9 bases lying between them. This CDR3 is 14 amino acids long. The CDR3 protein is CASRPAASGNTIYF. In nucleotides, the CDR3 is TGTGCCAGCAGGCCTGCAGCCTCTGGAAACACCATATATTTT.

The chain joins TRBV9 to TRBJ2-1; D is perhaps TRBD1 (6 bases). Germline V gene data show CDR1 as SGDLS and CDR2 as YYNGEE. CDR3 length equals 14 residues. V gave up 4 bases and J gave up 6 bases, with 14 bases separating them. CDR3 protein: CASSPPGTLNEQFF. Written as DNA, the CDR3 is TGTGCCAGCAGCCCCCCCGGGACACTCAATGAGCAGTTCTTC.

J is TRBJ2-1 and V is TRBV7-8; 9 bases match TRBD1. The length of the CDR3 is 15 residues. From germline, CDR1 is SGHVS and CDR2 FQNEAQ. Unmatched junction bases numbered 5, after V lost 5 bases and J lost 3 bases. CDR3 in amino acids: CASSTTGGRYNEQFF. The CDR3 coding sequence is TGTGCCAGCAGCACTACAGGGGGCCGCTACAATGAGCAGTTCTTC. Using reference TRBV7-8 and TRBJ2-1 for the parts outside the CDR3, the full variable domain is GAGVSQSPRYKVAKRGQDVALRCDPISGHVSLFWYQQALGQGPEFLTYFQNEAQLDKSGLPSDRFFAERPEGSVSTLKIQRTQQEDSAVYLCASSTTGGRYNEQFFGPGTRLTVL.

This chain links TRBV28 with TRBJ1-1, with D unclear. This CDR3 spans 14 amino acids. Trimming cost V 7 bases and J 3 bases, with 15 bases left between them. CDR1 is MDHEN, CDR2 SYDVKM, per germline. The CDR3 reads CASKTGDSYTEAFF. Written as DNA, the CDR3 is TGTGCCAGCAAGACGGGCGACTCTTACACTGAAGCTTTCTTT. The variable domain in full, completed from reference TRBV28 and TRBJ1-1, reads DVKVTQSSRYLVKRTGEKVFLECVQDMDHENMFWYRQDPGLGLRLIYFSYDVKMKEKGDIPEGYSVSREKKERFSLILESASTNQTSMYLCASKTGDSYTEAFFGQGTRLTVV.

This clone was observed a handful of times. This chain uses TRBV4-3 with TRBJ1-2; 8 bases line up with TRBD1. The CDR3 sequence is 17 residues long. Trimming took 4 bases from V and 4 from J; bases not matched to a gene: 14. Per the germline V gene, CDR1 is LGHNA and CDR2 is YSLEER. CDR3 sequence: CASSPQHQGAPGYGYTF. The CDR3 region has the DNA TGCGCCAGCAGCCCGCAGCATCAGGGGGCACCGGGCTATGGCTACACCTTC.

This chain uses TRBV2 with TRBJ2-7; D unclear. The length of the CDR3 is 15 residues. Trimming cost V 6 bases and J 6 bases, with 21 bases left between them. The germline V gene encodes CDR1 SNHLY and CDR2 FYNNEI. The CDR3 spells CASRPLGYSGAEQYF. In nucleotides, the CDR3 is TGTGCCAGCAGGCCACTGGGCTACTCGGGTGCCGAGCAGTACTTC. The whole variable domain, filled in from reference TRBV2 and TRBJ2-7, reads EPEVTQTPSHQVTQMGQEVILRCVPISNHLYFYWYRQILGQKVEFLVSFYNNEISEKSEIFDDQFSVERPDGSNFTLKIRSTKLEDSAMYFCASRPLGYSGAEQYFGPGTRLTVT.

The chain has TRBV5-5 and TRBJ2-7; no firm D call. Germline V gene lookup returns CDR1 SGHKS and CDR2 YYEKEE (reference sequence). Trimming removed 2 bases at V and 2 bases at J, with 14 bases between. The CDR3 covers 15 residues. The CDR3: CASSLLSQATYEQYF. The CDR3 coding sequence is TGTGCCAGCAGCTTATTGTCTCAGGCCACCTACGAGCAGTACTTC.

The CDR3 sequence is CASSFDPAMGGSYTF. The CDR3 nucleotides are TGTGCCAGCAGCTTCGATCCCGCTATGGGGGGGAGCTACACCTTC. This rearrangement joins TRBV9 to TRBJ1-2; tentative D call: TRBD1 (5 bases). The CDR3 extends over 15 amino acids. Germline V gene sequence: CDR1 SGDLS, CDR2 YYNGEE. V lost 4 bases and J 9 bases, leaving 22 bases between the germline ends.

The V gene is TRBV28, the J gene TRBJ2-5, with D possibly matching TRBD1 (6 bases). Trimming removed 3 bases from V and 9 bases from J, with 29 bases in between. CDR1 MDHEN and CDR2 SYDVKM come from the germline V gene. The CDR3 extends over 18 amino acids. CDR3 DNA sequence: TGTGCCAGCAGTTTCTCCCTCCAAGTTGAAACGAGACAGGTTTCCCAGTACTTC. Amino acids: CASSFSLQVETRQVSQYF.

A single count supports this clone. Distinct nucleotide sequences in the sample also encode this CDR3. This chain connects TRBV7-2 to TRBJ2-7; tentative D call: TRBD1 (6 bases). V was shortened by 2 bases and J by 2 bases, with 16 bases between the two germline ends. The germline gives CDR1 SGHTA, CDR2 FQGNSA. The CDR3 is 16 amino acids. DNA of the CDR3: TGTGCCAGCAGCTTACGAGGGGGAGACCCTACCTACGAGCAGTACTTC. Encoded protein: CASSLRGGDPTYEQYF.

This chain's CDR3 is CASESEYYEQYF. CDR3 coding DNA: TGTGCCAGCGAATCCGAGTACTACGAGCAGTACTTC. The chain uses TRBV28 and TRBJ2-7; D is undetermined. The germline CDR1 and CDR2 sequences are MDHEN and SYDVKM. This CDR3 is 12 amino acids long. V was clipped by 8 bases and J by 3 bases, with 11 bases between them.

This sequence joins TRBV27 and TRBJ2-7; TRBD1 aligns across 9 bases. With V trimmed by 7 bases and J by 0 bases, 4 bases remained unmatched. Germline V CDR1 and CDR2: MNHEY, SMNVEV (reference sequence). This CDR3 has 14 residues. The CDR3: CASKGTGSSYEQYF. The DNA for the CDR3 is TGTGCCAGCAAGGGGACAGGGAGCTCCTACGAGCAGTACTTC.

This clone was picked up one time. The chain joins TRBV5-1 to TRBJ2-3, with 7 bases lining up with TRBD1. J was trimmed by 3 bases and V by 5 bases; bases with no gene match: 6. CDR1 and CDR2 (germline): SGHRS, YFSETQ. The CDR3 covers 14 residues. Here the CDR3 reads CASRRGPETDTQYF. The CDR3 bases are TGCGCCAGCAGGAGGGGGCCGGAAACAGATACGCAGTATTTT.

The chain is built from TRBV14 and TRBJ1-1; D remains ambiguous. CDR1 and CDR2 (germline): SGHDN, FVKESK. The CDR3 runs to 13 residues. V shed 1 base and J shed 1 base, with 4 bases lying between them. In DNA, the CDR3 is TGTGCCAGCAGCCAAGTAGCGAACACTGAAGCTTTCTTT. This translates into CASSQVANTEAFF. The full variable domain, with the rest looked up from reference TRBV14 and TRBJ1-1, is EAGVTQFPSHSVIEKGQTVTLRCDPISGHDNLYWYRRVMGKEIKFLLHFVKESKQDESGMPNNRFLAERTGGTYSTLKVQPAELEDSGVYFCASSQVANTEAFFGQGTRLTVV.

V and J are TRBV30 and TRBJ1-2; D is undetermined. This CDR3 has 12 amino acids. V lost 1 base to trimming and J lost 4 bases, with 7 bases between them. From germline, CDR1 is GTSNPN and CDR2 SVGIG (reference sequence). The CDR3 DNA sequence: TGTGCCTGGAGTGGTGCCGTCTATGGCTACACCTTC. Its translation is CAWSGAVYGYTF. Looking up the rest from reference TRBV30 and TRBJ1-2 gives the full variable domain: SQTIHQWPATLVQPVGSPLSLECTVEGTSNPNLYWYRQAAGRGLQLLFYSVGIGQISSEVPQNLSASRPQDRQFILSSKKLLLSDSGFYLCAWSGAVYGYTFGSGTRLTVV.

The chain carries TRBV10-3 and TRBJ2-2; maybe TRBD1 (6 bases). CDR3 length: 15 amino acids. The ends were cut back, 2 bases at V and 3 bases at J, with 10 bases in the middle. Germline CDR1 ENHRY, CDR2 SYGVKD. CDR3 loop: CAISELGADTGELFF. CDR3 DNA sequence: TGTGCCATCAGTGAGCTGGGGGCGGACACCGGGGAGCTGTTTTTT.

The genes are TRBV10-3 and TRBJ1-2, with 7 bases fitting TRBD1. Germline V lookup: CDR1 ENHRY, CDR2 SYGVKD. J gave up 5 bases and V 3 bases, and 6 bases lay outside the gene matches. The CDR3 loop spans 14 amino acids. CDR3 bases: TGTGCCATCAGTGACACAGGGGCAGGGTATGGCTACACCTTC. Encoded protein: CAISDTGAGYGYTF.

The chain couples TRBV7-9 to TRBJ1-1; no clear D gene. This CDR3 is built from 14 residues. Trimming pared 5 bases from V and 4 bases from J, leaving 14 bases between. CDR1 is SEHNR, CDR2 FQNEAQ, per germline (reference sequence). The CDR3 coding sequence is TGTGCCAGCAGCCCCCGACTCTTGAGCACTGAAGCTTTCTTT. As protein: CASSPRLLSTEAFF.

The V call is TRBV4-1, the J call TRBJ2-7, with D perhaps assigned TRBD1 or TRBD2 (7 bases each). The CDR3 runs 17 residues. Germline V gene sequence: CDR1 MGHRA, CDR2 YSYEKL. V was shortened by 0 bases and J by 4 bases, with 19 bases between the two germline ends. The chain's CDR3 is CASSQDRGGGSRYEQYF. CDR3 nucleotide sequence: TGCGCCAGCAGCCAAGATCGGGGAGGGGGCTCCAGGTACGAGCAGTACTTC.

This chain uses TRBV13 with TRBJ2-7; TRBD1 aligns across 11 bases. The CDR3 contains 15 residues. The junction had 6 bases not matched to a gene; V was cut back by 3 bases and J by 5 bases. From germline, CDR1 is PRHDT and CDR2 FYEKMQ (reference sequence). This CDR3 is CASSLSGTGGNEQYF. The CDR3, as DNA: TGTGCCAGCAGCTTGTCCGGGACAGGGGGTAACGAGCAGTACTTC.